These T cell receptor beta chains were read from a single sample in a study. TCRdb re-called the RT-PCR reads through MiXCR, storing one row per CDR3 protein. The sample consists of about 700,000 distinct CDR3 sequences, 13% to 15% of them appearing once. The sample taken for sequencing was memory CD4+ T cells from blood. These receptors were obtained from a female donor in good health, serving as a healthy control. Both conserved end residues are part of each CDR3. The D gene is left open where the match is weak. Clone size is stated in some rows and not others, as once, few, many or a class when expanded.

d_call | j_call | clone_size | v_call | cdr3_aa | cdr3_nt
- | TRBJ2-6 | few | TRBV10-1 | CASSPPYPGLQISGANVLTF | TGCGCCAGCAGTCCCCCTTATCCGGGACTTCAGATCTCTGGGGCCAACGTCCTGACTTTC
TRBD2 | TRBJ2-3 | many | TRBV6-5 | CASSKLAGEGDTQYF | TGTGCCAGCAGTAAACTAGCGGGAGAGGGAGATACGCAGTATTTT
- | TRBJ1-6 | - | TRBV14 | CASSQELDNSPLHF | TGTGCCAGCAGCCAAGAATTGGACAATTCACCCCTCCACTTT
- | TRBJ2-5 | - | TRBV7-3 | CASSLTPGQETQYF | TGTGCCAGCAGCTTAACTCCAGGGCAAGAGACCCAGTACTTC
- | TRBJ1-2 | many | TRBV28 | CASSLRNYGYTF | TGTGCCAGCAGCTTACGAAACTATGGCTACACCTTC
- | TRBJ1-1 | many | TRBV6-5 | CASSPPGKGRATEAFF | TGTGCCAGCAGTCCGCCAGGAAAGGGAAGAGCCACTGAAGCTTTCTTT
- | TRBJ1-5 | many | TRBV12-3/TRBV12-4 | CASSRTENQPQHF | TGTGCCAGCAGTCGGACGGAGAATCAGCCCCAGCATTTT
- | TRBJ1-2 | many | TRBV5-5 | CASSFSLTPNYGYTF | TGTGCCAGCAGCTTTTCCCTAACCCCAAACTATGGCTACACCTTC
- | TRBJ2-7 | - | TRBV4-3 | CASSQGLQAYEQYF | TGCGCCAGCAGCCAAGGGTTACAGGCCTACGAGCAGTACTTC
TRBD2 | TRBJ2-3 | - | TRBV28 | CASFNSGGGDTQYF | TGTGCCAGCTTTAACAGCGGGGGAGGAGATACGCAGTATTTT
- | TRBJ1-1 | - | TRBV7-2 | CASSLRSIGNTEAFF | TGTGCCAGCAGCTTGAGGTCTATAGGGAACACTGAAGCTTTCTTT
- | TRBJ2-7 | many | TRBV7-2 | CASSRDGYEQYF | TGTGCCAGCAGTCGGGACGGCTACGAGCAGTACTTC
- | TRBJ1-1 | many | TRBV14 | CASSQDGVAGRKRTEAFF | TGTGCCAGCAGCCAAGATGGTGTGGCGGGTAGAAAAAGGACTGAAGCTTTCTTT
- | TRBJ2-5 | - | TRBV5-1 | CASSPTGTQYF | TGCGCCAGCAGCCCGACCGGGACCCAGTACTTC
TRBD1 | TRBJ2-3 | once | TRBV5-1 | CASSLTLQGADTQYF | TGCGCCAGCAGCTTGACCTTACAGGGGGCAGATACGCAGTATTTT
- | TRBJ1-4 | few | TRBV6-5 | CASSTATTAHNEKLFF | TGTGCCAGCAGTACCGCAACGACAGCCCATAATGAAAAACTGTTTTTT
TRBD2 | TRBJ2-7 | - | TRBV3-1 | CASSQLAGTSYEQYF | TGTGCCAGCAGCCAACTAGCGGGCACTAGCTACGAGCAGTACTTC
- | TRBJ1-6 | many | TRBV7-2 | CASSFRDQPLHF | TGTGCCAGCAGCTTCAGGGATCAACCCCTCCACTTT
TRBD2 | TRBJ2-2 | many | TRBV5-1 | CASSGLGLANTGELFF | TGCGCCAGCAGCGGCTTGGGACTAGCTAACACCGGGGAGCTGTTTTTT
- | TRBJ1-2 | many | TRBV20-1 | CSAGDQGLGGYGYTF | TGCAGTGCTGGCGACCAGGGGCTGGGGGGCTATGGCTACACCTTC
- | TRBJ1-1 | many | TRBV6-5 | CASSLLGRGAEAFF | TGTGCCAGCAGTCTTCTGGGCCGGGGGGCGGAAGCTTTCTTT
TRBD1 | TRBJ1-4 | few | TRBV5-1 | CASSAPGTGDEKLFF | TGCGCCAGCAGCGCGCCCGGGACAGGGGACGAAAAACTGTTTTTT
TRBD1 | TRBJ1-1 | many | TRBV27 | CASIDRWQGGTEAFF | TGTGCCAGCATCGATCGGTGGCAGGGGGGGACTGAAGCTTTCTTT
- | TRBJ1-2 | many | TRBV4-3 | CASSQDGPRQRTDNYGYTF | TGCGCCAGCAGCCAAGATGGGCCCCGACAACGGACTGATAACTATGGCTACACCTTC
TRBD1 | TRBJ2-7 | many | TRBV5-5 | CASSSGQAITYEQYF | TGTGCCAGCAGCTCGGGACAGGCCATAACCTACGAGCAGTACTTC
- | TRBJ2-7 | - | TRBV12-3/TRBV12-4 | CASNSNGYAQYF | TGTGCCAGCAATTCGAATGGATATGCGCAGTACTTC
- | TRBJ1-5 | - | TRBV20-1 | CSASIRPWNSNQPQHF | TGCAGTGCTAGTATCCGGCCCTGGAATAGCAATCAGCCCCAGCATTTT
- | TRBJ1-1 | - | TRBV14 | CASSQDRDLRAEAFF | TGTGCCAGCAGCCAAGATCGGGACTTGCGCGCTGAAGCTTTCTTT
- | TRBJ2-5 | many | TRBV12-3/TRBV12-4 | CASSSDPTGKTQYF | TGTGCCAGCAGTTCAGATCCAACTGGGAAGACCCAGTACTTC
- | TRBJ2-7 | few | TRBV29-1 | CSVMADFSSYEQYF | TGCAGCGTTATGGCCGACTTCAGCTCCTACGAGCAGTACTTC
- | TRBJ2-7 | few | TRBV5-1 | CASSGQGGTYEQYF | TGCGCCTCGTCGGGGCAGGGCGGGACCTACGAGCAGTACTTC
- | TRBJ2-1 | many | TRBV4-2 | CASSQESLDNEQFF | TGTGCCAGCAGCCAAGAGTCACTTGACAATGAGCAGTTCTTC
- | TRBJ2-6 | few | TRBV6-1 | CASSLYLSGANVLTF | TGTGCCAGCAGCTTATACCTCTCTGGGGCCAACGTCCTGACTTTC
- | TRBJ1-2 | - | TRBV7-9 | CASSPGTAGDYGYTF | TGTGCCAGCAGCCCGGGGACGGCCGGGGACTATGGCTACACCTTC
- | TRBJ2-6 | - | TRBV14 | CASSQVPGYTSGANVLTF | TGTGCCAGCAGCCAAGTCCCAGGTTATACATCTGGGGCCAACGTCCTGACTTTC
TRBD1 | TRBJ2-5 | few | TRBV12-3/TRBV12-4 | CASSSTGVVKTQYF | TGTGCCAGCAGTTCGACAGGGGTGGTGAAGACCCAGTACTTC
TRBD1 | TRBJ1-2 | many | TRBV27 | CASTNVPGQGNGYTF | TGTGCCAGCACAAACGTGCCGGGACAGGGCAATGGCTACACCTTC
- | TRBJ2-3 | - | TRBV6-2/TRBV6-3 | CASSRNSGSTDTQYF | TGTGCCAGCAGTCGTAATAGCGGTAGCACAGATACGCAGTATTTT
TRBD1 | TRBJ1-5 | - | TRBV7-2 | CASSADRGGGQPQHF | TGTGCCAGCAGCGCCGACAGGGGAGGGGGTCAGCCCCAGCATTTT
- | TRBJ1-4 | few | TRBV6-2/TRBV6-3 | CASSYLTTNEKLFF | TGTGCCAGCAGTTACCTGACAACTAATGAAAAACTGTTTTTT
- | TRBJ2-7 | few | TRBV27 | CASRPGPRRYEQYF | TGTGCCAGCAGGCCGGGGCCGCGACGCTACGAGCAGTACTTC
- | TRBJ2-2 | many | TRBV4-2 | CASSQDGVWGASGELFF | TGTGCCAGCAGCCAAGACGGCGTTTGGGGGGCAAGCGGGGAGCTGTTTTTT
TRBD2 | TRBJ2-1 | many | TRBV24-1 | CATSDSTSGGNEQFF | TGTGCCACCAGTGATTCGACTAGCGGGGGTAATGAGCAGTTCTTC
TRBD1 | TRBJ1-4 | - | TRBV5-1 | CASSPGTGALFNEKLFF | TGCGCCAGCAGCCCCGGGACAGGGGCGCTCTTTAATGAAAAACTGTTTTTT
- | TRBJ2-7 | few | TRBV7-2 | CASSTDRYSYEQYF | TGTGCCAGCAGCACCGACCGATACTCCTACGAGCAGTACTTC
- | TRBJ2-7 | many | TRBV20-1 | CSARPRPGLLYEQYF | TGCAGTGCTAGACCCCGACCTGGACTTCTATACGAGCAGTACTTC
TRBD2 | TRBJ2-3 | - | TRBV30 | CAWRRLAGTQYF | TGTGCCTGGAGAAGGCTAGCGGGGACGCAGTATTTT
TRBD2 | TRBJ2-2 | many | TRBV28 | CATLAGVGTGELFF | TGTGCCACCTTAGCGGGAGTGGGCACCGGGGAGCTGTTTTTT
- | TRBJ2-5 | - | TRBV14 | CASSQLPGRGQETQYF | TGTGCCAGCAGCCAACTTCCGGGCAGGGGTCAAGAGACCCAGTACTTC
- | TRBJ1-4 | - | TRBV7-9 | CASSLGTYEKLFF | TGTGCCAGCAGCTTAGGGACATATGAAAAACTGTTTTTT
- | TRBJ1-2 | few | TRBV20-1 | CSALATGRRGPESYGYTF | TGCAGTGCTTTGGCTACGGGGAGGCGGGGCCCGGAGTCCTATGGCTACACCTTC
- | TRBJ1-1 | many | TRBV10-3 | CAISESKGSTEAFF | TGTGCCATCAGTGAGTCGAAGGGGAGTACTGAAGCTTTCTTT
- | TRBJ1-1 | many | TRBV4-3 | CASSSGQQDTEAFF | TGCGCCAGCAGCAGCGGACAGCAAGACACTGAAGCTTTCTTT
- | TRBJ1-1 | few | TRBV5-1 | CASSRRDTGMNTEAFF | TGCGCCAGCAGCCGGAGGGACACCGGGATGAACACTGAAGCTTTCTTT
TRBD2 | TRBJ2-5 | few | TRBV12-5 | CASGLDLAGGKETQYF | TGTGCTAGTGGTTTGGACTTAGCGGGAGGGAAAGAGACCCAGTACTTC